Below are 3 T cell receptor beta chains sequenced from a single sample in a study of OX40 agonist ivuxolimab in advanced cancers. The protocol was immunoSEQ multiplex PCR, while the TCRdb copy is restricted to in-frame clones and leaves out a portion. The profile shows around 54,000 clones, 94% of them singletons. The specimen comprised CD4+ or CD8+ T cells sorted from blood, sampled in a trial of the OX40 agonist ivuxolimab. These receptors were obtained from an adult with an advanced solid tumor such as melanoma, head and neck, liver or kidney cancer.

Only one count was recorded for this clone. This chain links TRBV4-3 with TRBJ1-2; D unresolved. The CDR3 has 15 residues. CDR1 is LGHNA, CDR2 YSLEER, per germline. V gave up 0 bases and J gave up 4 bases, with 12 bases separating them. DNA for the CDR3: TGCGCCAGCAGCCAAGATCGGGGAGTCCCCTATGGCTACACCTTC. The encoded protein is CASSQDRGVPYGYTF.

V and J are TRBV27 and TRBJ2-7; 8 nucleotides align to TRBD2. Looked up from germline, CDR1 is MNHEY and CDR2 is SMNVEV (reference sequence). There are 15 residues in the CDR3. The V and J ends lost 6 bases and 5 bases, in that order; junction bases with no gene match: 12. CDR3 bases: TGTGCCAGCAGACCGGGGGGGGGAGGGAGCGACGAGCAGTACTTC. Translation gives CASRPGGGGSDEQYF.

The rearrangement uses TRBV11-3 and TRBJ1-1; no firm D call. CDR1 is SGHNT and CDR2 is YENEEA in the germline V gene. Trimming took off 1 base at V and 1 base at J, with 13 bases between the two ends. The length of the CDR3 is 16 residues. Here the CDR3 reads CASSLVPIGKNTEAFF. CDR3 in DNA: TGTGCCAGCAGCTTAGTGCCCATAGGGAAGAACACTGAAGCTTTCTTT.